The 18 T cell receptor beta chains in this list originate from one sample, sequenced in a study of blood T cell repertoires in COVID-19 (dated by TCRdb to 2019 to 2021). The method behind the library was the immunoSEQ multiplex PCR assay. The clones in this table, taken by TCRdb from immuneACCESS, are in-frame only. Not every clone is retained; where verified, under half of the shortfall comes from an unresolved V gene, and the cause of the rest is unknown. The sample table shows around 150,000 clones, and about 80% are seen once. About 7% of the sample lies in the top ten. Sequenced sample: peripheral blood. Source of these receptors: a human donor in a cohort sampled during active COVID-19.

This chain connects TRBV28 to TRBJ1-4; D not certain. This CDR3 contains 12 residues. CDR1 and CDR2 (germline): MDHEN, SYDVKM. Trimming shortened V by 5 bases and J by 10 bases, and 11 bases separated the two germline ends. The CDR3 region is CASSPPEGKLFF. The CDR3 nucleotides are TGTGCCAGCAGTCCCCCGGAGGGAAAACTGTTTTTT.

The DNA of the CDR3 is TGTGCCTGGAGTAACCGTCGCCGCGGGGGAGGTGGAGATACGCAGTATTTT. Residues: CAWSNRRRGGGGDTQYF. The chain combines TRBV30 with TRBJ2-3; 7 nucleotides line up with TRBD2. The CDR3 is 17 amino acids. V was clipped by 2 bases and J by 5 bases; unmatched bases: 16. Germline-derived CDR1 and CDR2 are GTSNPN and SVGIG (reference sequence).

The rearrangement links TRBV5-1 to TRBJ2-7; 8 bases line up with TRBD2. CDR3 length equals 15 residues. Per germline, CDR1 SGHRS and CDR2 YFSETQ. The V and J ends lost 0 bases and 7 bases, in that order; junction bases with no gene match: 9. The CDR3 loop reads CASSLEAGGFREQYF. The CDR3 DNA follows: TGCGCCAGCAGCTTGGAGGCGGGGGGCTTTAGAGAGCAGTACTTC.

This rearrangement joins TRBV7-8 to TRBJ1-5; 10 bases fit TRBD1. This CDR3 is built from 15 residues. Germline values: CDR1 SGHVS, CDR2 FQNEAQ. V lost 0 bases and J lost 5; bases outside the gene matches: 1. The CDR3 DNA follows: TGTGCCAGCAGCTTAGCGGGGACAGGGGATCAGCCCCAGCATTTT. Translating gives CASSLAGTGDQPQHF.

J is TRBJ2-1 and V is TRBV4-1; 13 positions match TRBD2. This CDR3 has 15 amino acids. Germline V CDR1 and CDR2: MGHRA, YSYEKL. With 5 bases clipped from V and 6 bases from J, the junction kept 4 bases outside the gene matches. The CDR3 nucleotides read TGCGCCAGCAGCTTACGACTAGCGGGAGGCAATGAGCAGTTCTTC. Amino acid sequence: CASSLRLAGGNEQFF.

This clone was recorded a few times. The gene calls are TRBV15 and TRBJ1-6; 9 positions agree with TRBD1. Germline assignment: CDR1 LNHNV and CDR2 YYDKDF (reference sequence). CDR3 size: 15 residues. The V gene end was trimmed by 3 bases and the J gene end by 6 bases; junction bases not matched to a gene: 3. CDR3 sequence (DNA): TGTGCCACCAGCAGTCGGACAGGGGCTAATTCACCCCTCCACTTT. The encoded protein is CATSSRTGANSPLHF.

The J gene is TRBJ1-5, the V gene TRBV19; 8 bases map to TRBD1. The CDR3 is 15 amino acids. The germline V gene encodes CDR1 LNHDA and CDR2 SQIVND (reference sequence). The trim removed 3 bases at V and 6 bases at J, leaving 7 bases unmatched. The CDR3 loop is CASSMPGGAGQPQHF. The CDR3 DNA follows: TGTGCCAGTAGTATGCCAGGGGGCGCCGGTCAGCCCCAGCATTTT. Full variable domain (missing parts from reference TRBV19 and TRBJ1-5): DGGITQSPKYLFRKEGQNVTLSCEQNLNHDAMYWYRQDPGQGLRLIYYSQIVNDFQKGDIAEGYSVSREKKESFPLTVTSAQKNPTAFYLCASSMPGGAGQPQHFGDGTRLSIL.

The V and J genes are TRBV4-3 and TRBJ2-1; 9 bases fit TRBD2. Trimming cost V 0 bases and J 6 bases; bases outside gene matches: 12. CDR1 and CDR2 (germline): LGHNA, YSLEER. This CDR3 has 18 amino acids. CDR3 amino acids: CASSQDPLGGGAGNEQFF. CDR3 sequence (DNA): TGCGCCAGCAGCCAAGACCCGTTGGGCGGGGGGGCCGGCAATGAGCAGTTCTTC.

This chain connects TRBV7-2 to TRBJ1-1, with D hard to call. Trimming stripped 4 bases from V and 1 base from J, with 10 bases between. CDR3 length: 14 residues. CDR1 and CDR2 (germline): SGHTA, FQGNSA. CDR3 loop: CASSYTMRNTEAFF. CDR3 DNA sequence: TGTGCCAGCAGCTATACTATGCGGAACACTGAAGCTTTCTTT.

J is TRBJ2-1 and V is TRBV11-3; 9 positions match TRBD2. The ends lost 2 bases at V and 7 bases at J; junction bases unmatched: 15. The CDR3 is 18 residues long. CDR1 is SGHNT and CDR2 is YENEEA in the germline V gene. CDR3 amino acids: CASSLTGVRAGGMNEQFF. The DNA for the CDR3 is TGTGCCAGCAGCTTAACAGGCGTTCGCGCGGGGGGGATGAATGAGCAGTTCTTC.

The rearrangement uses TRBV6-1 and TRBJ2-7, with 7 bases lining up with TRBD1. CDR1 is MNHNS, CDR2 SASEGT, per germline. V was clipped by 1 base and J by 8 bases; unmatched bases: 8. The CDR3 is 14 residues long. DNA of the CDR3: TGTGCCAGCAGTGAAGTTCCCGGGACAGACAAGCAGTACTTC. Translation: CASSEVPGTDKQYF.

The gene calls are TRBV19 and TRBJ2-6; 7 bases map to TRBD2. V was clipped by 5 bases and J by 3 bases; unmatched bases: 7. This CDR3 has 16 amino acids. Germline CDR1 reads LNHDA; CDR2 reads SQIVND (reference sequence). CDR3 sequence reads: CASSRGVMGGANVLTF. The CDR3 DNA sequence: TGTGCCAGTAGTCGGGGGGTAATGGGTGGGGCCAACGTCCTGACTTTC.

The CDR3 region has the DNA TGTGCCATCACGGGACTAGCGGGGAGCCTCTCCTACAATGAGCAGTTCTTC. Amino acid sequence: CAITGLAGSLSYNEQFF. This chain uses TRBV10-3 with TRBJ2-1; 13 bases fit TRBD2. This CDR3 has 17 residues. V trimming: 7 bases; J trimming: 0 bases; junction bases outside the gene matches: 6. CDR1 is ENHRY and CDR2 is SYGVKD in the germline V gene.

V usage is TRBV9 and J usage is TRBJ2-6; 10 positions match TRBD1. V gave up 4 bases and J gave up 2 bases; unmatched junction bases: 9. Germline V gene lookup returns CDR1 SGDLS and CDR2 YYNGEE. This CDR3 has 18 residues. Here the CDR3 reads CASSIGTGERPGANVLTF. The CDR3 DNA reads TGTGCCAGCAGCATTGGGACAGGGGAACGTCCTGGGGCCAACGTCCTGACTTTC. Looking up the rest from reference TRBV9 and TRBJ2-6 gives the full variable domain: DSGVTQTPKHLITATGQRVTLRCSPRSGDLSVYWYQQSLDQGLQFLIQYYNGEERAKGNILERFSAQQFPDLHSELNLSSLELGDSALYFCASSIGTGERPGANVLTFGAGSRLTVL.

The chain recombines TRBV3-1 (or the pseudogene TRBV3-2) with TRBJ1-2; 8 bases are a match to TRBD1. CDR1 is LGHDT, CDR2 YNNKEL, per germline (reference sequence). With 3 bases clipped from V and 6 bases from J, the junction kept 3 bases outside the gene matches. CDR3 length equals 13 residues. The CDR3 coding sequence is TGTGCCAGCAGCCACAGGGGGCAGGATGGCTACACCTTC. Protein product: CASSHRGQDGYTF.

This chain links TRBV30 with TRBJ1-4, with TRBD1 matching over 9 bases. The CDR3 is 14 amino acids. The germline V gene has CDR1 GTSNPN and CDR2 SVGIG (reference sequence). V shed 8 bases, J shed 7 bases, and the junction held 11 bases outside the gene matches. The CDR3 DNA follows: TGTGCCACCGAATCCGGGACAGGGTCTGAAAAACTGTTTTTT. Translation: CATESGTGSEKLFF.

The gene calls are TRBV7-2 and TRBJ2-3; tentatively, D is TRBD2 (7 bases). The CDR3 covers 15 residues. Deletions cut 6 bases from V and 0 bases from J, with 13 bases between. Germline values: CDR1 SGHTA, CDR2 FQGNSA. CDR3 sequence reads: CASSVGGPSTDTQYF. The CDR3 nucleotides are TGTGCCAGCAGTGTGGGGGGGCCAAGCACAGATACGCAGTATTTT.

The V call is TRBV9, the J call TRBJ1-1, with TRBD1 as a possible D gene (6 bases). The CDR3 is 15 amino acids. Germline assignment: CDR1 SGDLS and CDR2 YYNGEE. Trimming took off 4 bases at V and 5 bases at J, with 18 bases between the two ends. The CDR3 DNA reads TGTGCCAGCAGCCCCTATCCGGGGGGGCGGACTGAAGCTTTCTTT. Its protein product is CASSPYPGGRTEAFF. The full variable domain, completed using reference TRBV9 and TRBJ1-1, is DSGVTQTPKHLITATGQRVTLRCSPRSGDLSVYWYQQSLDQGLQFLIQYYNGEERAKGNILERFSAQQFPDLHSELNLSSLELGDSALYFCASSPYPGGRTEAFFGQGTRLTVV.